The clone carrying this T cell receptor beta chain has only a few counts. This specimen comes from a study of regulatory T cells in long-lasting Graves disease. Assembly of TCR beta libraries relied on iRepertoire HTBI primers together with Arm-PCR of CDR3 regions. Original data processing: From all samples, identification returned some 15 TRBJ and approximately 63 TRBV segments. One entry per CDR3 protein, called by TCRdb with MiXCR from the multiplex PCR reads. TCRdb, rather than the study authors, made the V and J calls. The sample consists of about 470,000 distinct CDR3 sequences, around 16% of them appearing once. The time point here: newly diagnosed GD, antithyroid drugs for less than 3 months. Following extraction of RNA from PBMCs, that RNA was used to make the TCR library. These same data were also listed under a study on T cells in Graves' hyperthyroidism and ophthalmopathy. That source reports: Diagnosis rested on symptoms, serum thyroxine and TRAb, thyroid ultrasound, and orbital computed tomography. Blood shared most expanded thyroid clonotypes above 0.001.

The receptor was isolated from a man in his forties with Graves disease. This sample comprised peripheral blood mononuclear cells (PBMCs), obtained at new diagnosis, from a patient treated with antithyroid drugs.

The CDR3 loop is CASSFLGEANYGYTF. The CDR3 nucleotides read TGTGCCAGCAGTTTTCTCGGGGAAGCTAACTATGGCTACACCTTC. The chain joins TRBV28 to TRBJ1-2; D remains unclear. Deletions cut 3 bases from V and 0 bases from J, with 11 bases between. The CDR3 is 15 residues long. Germline-derived CDR1 and CDR2 are MDHEN and SYDVKM.